This T cell receptor beta chain was sequenced for a study of T cell responses to AZD1222 COVID-19 vaccine. The CDR3 loop spans 15 amino acids. Trimming cost V 0 bases and J 5 bases, with 14 bases left between them. Looked up from germline, CDR1 is SGHRS and CDR2 is YFSETQ. Data came from immunoSEQ multiplex PCR; TCRdb stores just in-frame clones and leaves some out. The sample holds roughly 160,000 clones, roughly 92% seen once. The study, taken as a whole, reports: Seropositivity was recorded at baseline in only 6 or 7 AZD1222 recipients. The donor cohort was predominantly white British with a female majority, and clonal diversity may have been underestimated.

On this clone: The antigen is unknown.

The chain links TRBV5-1 to TRBJ2-5; perhaps TRBD2 as D (7 bases). This TCR was recovered from an adult in good health. Sequenced here: peripheral blood, sampled on day 0 of AZD1222 vaccination. CDR3 in DNA: TGCGCCAGCAGCTTGGAAGGGGGGGCGAGGGAGACCCAGTACTTC. Residues: CASSLEGGARETQYF. Drawing the rest from reference TRBV5-1 and TRBJ2-5, the complete variable domain is KAGVTQTPRYLIKTRGQQVTLSCSPISGHRSVSWYQQTPGQGLQFLFEYFSETQRNKGNFPGRFSGRQFSNSRSEMNVSTLELGDSALYLCASSLEGGARETQYFGPGTRLLVL.